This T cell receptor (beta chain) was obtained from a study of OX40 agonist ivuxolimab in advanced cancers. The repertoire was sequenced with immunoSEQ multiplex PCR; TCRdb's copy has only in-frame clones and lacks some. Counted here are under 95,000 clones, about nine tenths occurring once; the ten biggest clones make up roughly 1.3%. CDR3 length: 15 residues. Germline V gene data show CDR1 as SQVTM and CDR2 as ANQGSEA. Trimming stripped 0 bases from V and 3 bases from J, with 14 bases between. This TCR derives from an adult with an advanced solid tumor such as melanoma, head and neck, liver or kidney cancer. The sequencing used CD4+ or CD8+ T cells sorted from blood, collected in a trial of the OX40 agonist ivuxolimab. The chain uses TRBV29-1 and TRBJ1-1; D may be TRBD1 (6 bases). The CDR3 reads CSVEDRARGDTEAFF. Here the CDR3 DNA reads TGCAGCGTTGAAGATCGGGCCAGGGGAGACACTGAAGCTTTCTTT.